This is a list of T cell receptor beta chains from one sample in a study of T cell changes during pregnancy in multiple sclerosis. Repertoires were generated with immunoSEQ multiplex PCR, while TCRdb's copy carries only in-frame clones and drops some. The sample consists of around 120,000 clones, roughly 92% of them appearing once. The source was peripheral blood, collected after pregnancy. These receptor sequences come from a female donor with multiple sclerosis, enrolled in a pregnancy study. Each CDR3 is given without its conserved first and last residue. Clone size appears in some rows only: once, few, many, or a class for an expanded clone.

v_call | clone_size | cdr3_aa
TRBV29-1 | . | SVGDRGSNQPQH
TRBV5-6 | . | ASSVYRSSGANVLT
TRBV10-2 | . | ASSSGGEGRAQY
TRBV6-6 | . | ASSYTGSNEKLF
TRBV7-9 | . | ASSSLLSGIEDGYT
TRBV5-4 | . | ASSRELAGSSTDTQY
TRBV5-4 | . | ASSLTGGVGTEAF
TRBV19 | . | ASSIIGATDTQY
TRBV6-5 | once | ASRGTVQETQY
TRBV5-1 | . | ASSTGTSGDTQY
TRBV6-5 | . | ASSSSGGTEAF
TRBV15 | . | ATSQGASRKNQPQH
TRBV5-4 | once | ASSLARGQGVGGTEAF
TRBV27 | . | ASSLEGGGELF
TRBV29-1 | . | SVGRGSETQY
TRBV9 | . | ASSVVATGEAF
TRBV6-1 | many | ASTSSDSHEQY
TRBV27 | . | ASSAQGQVAMNTEAF
TRBV6-1 | . | ASALGTGLLS
TRBV6-5 | few | AAGYEQY
TRBV7-3 | . | ASSSGTGYNSPLH
TRBV30 | . | AWSTRVNEQF
TRBV7-3 | . | ASSALDRLFSGANVLT
TRBV5-1 | . | ASSWDRERVNTEAF
TRBV5-1 | few | ASSHRQGAYNEQF
TRBV5-4 | once | ASSSPGLLSYEQY
TRBV6-5 | . | ASGHGAGTDTQY
TRBV4-1 | . | ASSHFPGQGYEQY
TRBV6-5 | . | ASSSTGHYSPLH
TRBV9 | . | ASSGSGTGLTDTQY
TRBV9 | few | ASSAGSGGEQY
TRBV2 | . | ASSQTGPGYGYT
TRBV7-3 | . | ASSLNGGATAYYT
TRBV11-3 | . | ASSFSFTGQASNEQF
TRBV6-6 | once | ASSVLAGGLEQY
TRBV2 | . | ASVGAGGQPQH
TRBV27 | once | ASSRDGQMVYNSPLH